This TCR beta chain was obtained from a study of blood T cell repertoires in COVID-19. Study-wide context: Collection of acute and convalescent COVID-19 samples took place in the United States, Italy and Spain. Sources were T cells, B-cell-depleted T cells, or PBMCs; the material itself was cDNA or gDNA.

With 0 bases clipped from V and 4 bases from J, the junction kept 4 bases outside the gene matches. From germline, CDR1 is MNHEY and CDR2 SVGEGT. This CDR3 region has 15 residues. This clone appeared a single time. Measured with immunoSEQ multiplex PCR; TCRdb has only the in-frame clones, and not every one. The table lists about 160,000 clones, 70% to 85% of them singletons. The receptor's source is an elderly woman with acute or convalescent COVID-19. The V call is TRBV6-2 or TRBV6-3, the J call TRBJ1-1; 8 bases match TRBD1. The sequenced sample was peripheral blood. The CDR3 sequence: CASSYSRTGGTEAFF. As DNA, the CDR3 is TGTGCCAGCAGTTACTCGAGAACAGGGGGCACTGAAGCTTTCTTT.